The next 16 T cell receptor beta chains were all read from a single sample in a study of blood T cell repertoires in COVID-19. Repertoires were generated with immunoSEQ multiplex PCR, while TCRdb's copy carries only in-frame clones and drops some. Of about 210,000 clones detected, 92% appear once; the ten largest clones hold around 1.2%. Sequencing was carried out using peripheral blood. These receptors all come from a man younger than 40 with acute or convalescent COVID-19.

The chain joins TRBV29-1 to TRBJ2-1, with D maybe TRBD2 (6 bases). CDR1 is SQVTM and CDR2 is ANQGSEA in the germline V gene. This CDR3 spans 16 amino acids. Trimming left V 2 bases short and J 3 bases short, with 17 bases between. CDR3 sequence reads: CSVELWASESYNEQFF. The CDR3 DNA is TGCAGCGTTGAATTGTGGGCTAGCGAGAGCTACAATGAGCAGTTCTTC.

CDR3 DNA: TGTGCCAGCAGTCCCCTAGCGAGGAGGGGCTCCTACAATGAGCAGTTCTTC. Translating gives CASSPLARRGSYNEQFF. The chain links TRBV14 to TRBJ2-1, with a tentative D call TRBD2 (6 bases). Germline values: CDR1 SGHDN, CDR2 FVKESK. CDR3 length equals 17 residues. The V gene lost 6 bases and the J gene lost 0 bases, with 18 bases spanning the gap.

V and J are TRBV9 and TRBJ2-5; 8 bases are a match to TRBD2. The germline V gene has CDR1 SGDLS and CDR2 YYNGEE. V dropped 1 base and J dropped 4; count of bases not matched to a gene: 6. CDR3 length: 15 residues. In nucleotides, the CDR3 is TGTGCCAGCAGCGTAATGGCTAGCGGGCCAGAGACCCAGTACTTC. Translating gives CASSVMASGPETQYF.

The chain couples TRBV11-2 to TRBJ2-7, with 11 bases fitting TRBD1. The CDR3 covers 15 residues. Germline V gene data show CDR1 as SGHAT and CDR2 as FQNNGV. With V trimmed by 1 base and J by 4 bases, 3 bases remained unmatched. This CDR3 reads CASSLVGQGAYEQYF. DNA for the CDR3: TGTGCCAGCAGCTTAGTTGGACAGGGGGCTTACGAGCAGTACTTC. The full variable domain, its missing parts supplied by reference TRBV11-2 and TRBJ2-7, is EAGVAQSPRYKIIEKRQSVAFWCNPISGHATLYWYQQILGQGPKLLIQFQNNGVVDDSQLPKDRFSAERLKGVDSTLKIQPAKLEDSAVYLCASSLVGQGAYEQYFGPGTRLTVT.

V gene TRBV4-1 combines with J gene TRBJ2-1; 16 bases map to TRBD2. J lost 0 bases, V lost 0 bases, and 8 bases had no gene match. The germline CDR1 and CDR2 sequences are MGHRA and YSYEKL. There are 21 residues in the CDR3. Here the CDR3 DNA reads TGCGCCAGCAGCCAAGAGGCTCCCGGGACTAGCGGGAGGGCCTCCTACAATGAGCAGTTCTTC. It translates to CASSQEAPGTSGRASYNEQFF.

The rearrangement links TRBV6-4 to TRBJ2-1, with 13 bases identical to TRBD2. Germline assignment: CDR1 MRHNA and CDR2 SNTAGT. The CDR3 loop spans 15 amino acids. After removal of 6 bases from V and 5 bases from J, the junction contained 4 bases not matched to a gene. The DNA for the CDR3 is TGTGCCAGCAGCCTACTAGCGGGAGGGCACAATGAGCAGTTCTTC. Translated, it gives CASSLLAGGHNEQFF.

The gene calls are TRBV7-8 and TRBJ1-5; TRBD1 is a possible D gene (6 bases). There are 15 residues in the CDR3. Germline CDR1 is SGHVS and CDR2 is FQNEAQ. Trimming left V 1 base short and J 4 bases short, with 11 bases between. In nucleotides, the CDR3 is TGTGCCAGCAGCTTAGGTCGACAGGTGAATCAGCCCCAGCATTTT. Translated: CASSLGRQVNQPQHF. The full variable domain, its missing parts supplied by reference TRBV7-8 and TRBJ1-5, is GAGVSQSPRYKVAKRGQDVALRCDPISGHVSLFWYQQALGQGPEFLTYFQNEAQLDKSGLPSDRFFAERPEGSVSTLKIQRTQQEDSAVYLCASSLGRQVNQPQHFGDGTRLSIL.

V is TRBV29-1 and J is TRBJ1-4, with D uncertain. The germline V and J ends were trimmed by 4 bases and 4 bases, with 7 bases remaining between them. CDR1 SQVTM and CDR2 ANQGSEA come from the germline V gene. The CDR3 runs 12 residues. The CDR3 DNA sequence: TGCAGCGTTGGACTGTATAATGAAAAACTGTTTTTT. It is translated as CSVGLYNEKLFF.

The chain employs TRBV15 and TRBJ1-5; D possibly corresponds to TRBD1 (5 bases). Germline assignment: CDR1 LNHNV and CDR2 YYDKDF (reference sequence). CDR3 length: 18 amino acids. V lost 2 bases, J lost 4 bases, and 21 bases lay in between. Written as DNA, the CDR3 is TGTGCCACCAGCAGACCCCAGGGAACCGTTTTATTGAATCAGCCCCAGCATTTT. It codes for CATSRPQGTVLLNQPQHF.

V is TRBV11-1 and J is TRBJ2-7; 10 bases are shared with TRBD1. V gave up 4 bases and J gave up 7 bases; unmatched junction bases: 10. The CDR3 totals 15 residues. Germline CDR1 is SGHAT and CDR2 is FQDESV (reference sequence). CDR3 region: CASSSIRQGAGEQYF. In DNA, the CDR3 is TGTGCCAGCAGCTCCATTCGACAGGGGGCGGGGGAGCAGTACTTC. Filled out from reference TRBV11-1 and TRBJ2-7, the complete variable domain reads EAEVAQSPRYKITEKSQAVAFWCDPISGHATLYWYRQILGQGPELLVQFQDESVVDDSQLPKDRFSAERLKGVDSTLKIQPAELGDSAMYLCASSSIRQGAGEQYFGPGTRLTVT.

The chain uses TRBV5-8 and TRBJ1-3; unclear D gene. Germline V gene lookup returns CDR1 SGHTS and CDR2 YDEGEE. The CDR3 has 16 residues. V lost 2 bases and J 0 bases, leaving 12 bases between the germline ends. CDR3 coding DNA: TGTGCCAGCAGCTTACATCGGGGATCCTCTGGAAACACCATATATTTT. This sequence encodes CASSLHRGSSGNTIYF. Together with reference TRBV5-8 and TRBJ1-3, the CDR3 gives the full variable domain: EAGVTQSPTHLIKTRGQQATLRCSPISGHTSVYWYQQALGLGLQFLLWYDEGEERNRGNFPPRFSGRQFPNYSSELNVNALELEDSALYLCASSLHRGSSGNTIYFGEGSWLTVV.

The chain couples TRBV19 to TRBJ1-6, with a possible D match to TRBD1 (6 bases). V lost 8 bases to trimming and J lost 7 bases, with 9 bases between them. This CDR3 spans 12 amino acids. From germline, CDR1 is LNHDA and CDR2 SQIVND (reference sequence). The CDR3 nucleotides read TGTGCCAGTGACGACAGGAATTCACCCCTCCACTTT. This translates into CASDDRNSPLHF.

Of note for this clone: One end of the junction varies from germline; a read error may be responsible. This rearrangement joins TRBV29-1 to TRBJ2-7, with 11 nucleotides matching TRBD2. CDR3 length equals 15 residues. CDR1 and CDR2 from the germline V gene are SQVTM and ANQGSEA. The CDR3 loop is CSVEATSGAAYEQYF. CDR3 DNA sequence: TGCAGCGTAGAAGCGACTAGCGGGGCAGCCTACGAGCAGTACTTC.

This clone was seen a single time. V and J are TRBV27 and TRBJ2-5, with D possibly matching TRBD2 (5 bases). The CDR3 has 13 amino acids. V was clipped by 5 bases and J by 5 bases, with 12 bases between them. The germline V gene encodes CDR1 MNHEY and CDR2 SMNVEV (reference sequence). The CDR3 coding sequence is TGTGCCAGCAGTAACAGATGGAGGGAGACCCAGTACTTC. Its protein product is CASSNRWRETQYF.

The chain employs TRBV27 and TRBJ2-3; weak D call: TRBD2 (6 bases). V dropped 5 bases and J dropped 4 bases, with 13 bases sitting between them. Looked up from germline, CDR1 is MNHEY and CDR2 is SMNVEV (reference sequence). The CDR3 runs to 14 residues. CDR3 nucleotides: TGTGCCAGCAGTCACGGGAGTTCGGCAGATACGCAGTATTTT. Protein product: CASSHGSSADTQYF.

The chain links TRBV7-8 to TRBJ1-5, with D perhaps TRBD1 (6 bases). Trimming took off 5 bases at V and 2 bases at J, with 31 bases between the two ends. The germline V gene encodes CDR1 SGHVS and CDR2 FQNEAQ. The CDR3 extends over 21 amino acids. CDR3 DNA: TGTGCCAGCAGCCCGACGTGGTTTACTAGGCAGGGGTCAAGAGGCAATCAGCCCCAGCATTTT. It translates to CASSPTWFTRQGSRGNQPQHF. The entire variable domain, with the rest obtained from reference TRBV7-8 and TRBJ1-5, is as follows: GAGVSQSPRYKVAKRGQDVALRCDPISGHVSLFWYQQALGQGPEFLTYFQNEAQLDKSGLPSDRFFAERPEGSVSTLKIQRTQQEDSAVYLCASSPTWFTRQGSRGNQPQHFGDGTRLSIL.